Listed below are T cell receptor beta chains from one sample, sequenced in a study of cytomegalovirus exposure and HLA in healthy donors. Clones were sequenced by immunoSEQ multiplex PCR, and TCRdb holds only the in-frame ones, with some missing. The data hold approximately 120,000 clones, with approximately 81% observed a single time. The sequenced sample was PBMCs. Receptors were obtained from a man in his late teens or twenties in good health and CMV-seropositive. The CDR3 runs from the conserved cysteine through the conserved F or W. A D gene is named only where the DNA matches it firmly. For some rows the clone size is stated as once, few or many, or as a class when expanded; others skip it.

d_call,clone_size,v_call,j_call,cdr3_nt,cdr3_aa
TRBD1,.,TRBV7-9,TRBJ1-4,TGTGCCAGCAGCCGTGGACAGGCCGAGAATGAAAAACTGTTTTTT,CASSRGQAENEKLFF
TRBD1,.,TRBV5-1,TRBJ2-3,TGCGCCAGCAGACCCGGGACAGGGGGTGAAGATACGCAGTATTTT,CASRPGTGGEDTQYF
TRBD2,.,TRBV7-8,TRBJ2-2,TGTGCCAGCAGCTCCCGGGGGTGGGGGGGGAATACCGGGGAGCTGTTTTTT,CASSSRGWGGNTGELFF
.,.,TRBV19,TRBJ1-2,TGTGCCAGTAGTTCGGACTATGGCTACACCTTC,CASSSDYGYTF
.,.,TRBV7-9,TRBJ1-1,TGTTCCAGCAGCTCTGCAGGGAACACTGAAGCTTTCTTT,CSSSSAGNTEAFF
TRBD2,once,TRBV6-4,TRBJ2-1,TGTGCCAGCAGTGACGTAGGACTAGCGATTAACCAGCAGTTCTTC,CASSDVGLAINQQFF
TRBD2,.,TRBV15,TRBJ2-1,TGTGCCACCAGCGGCCGACTAGCGGCATACAATGAGCAGTTCTTC,CATSGRLAAYNEQFF
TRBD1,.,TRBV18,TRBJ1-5,TGTGCCAGCTCACCACCGGGACAGGGAAGTCAGCCCCAGCATTTT,CASSPPGQGSQPQHF
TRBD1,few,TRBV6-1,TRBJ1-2,TGTGCCAGCAGTCCCCGGGGACAGGGGAACTATGGCTACACCTTC,CASSPRGQGNYGYTF
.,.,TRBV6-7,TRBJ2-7,TGTGCCAGCAGCCCCTCGTCGGGGGTCTCCTACGAGCAGTACTTC,CASSPSSGVSYEQYF
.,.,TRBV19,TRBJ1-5,TGTGCCAGTAGTACGGGCAGGGAGGGTCAGCCCCAGCATTTT,CASSTGREGQPQHF
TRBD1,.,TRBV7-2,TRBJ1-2,TGTGCCAGCAGCTTCCTAGGGGACAGGGGGCTTTACTATGGCTACACCTTC,CASSFLGDRGLYYGYTF
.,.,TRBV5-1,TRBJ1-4,TGCGCCAGCAGCTTGGTCCCCGCAGGAGAAAAACTGTTTTTT,CASSLVPAGEKLFF
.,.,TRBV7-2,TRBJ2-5,TGTGCCAGCAGCTTTCAGGGGCAGGAGACCCAGTACTTC,CASSFQGQETQYF
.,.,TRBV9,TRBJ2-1,TGTGCCAGCAGCTCACCGGGGGTTTACTACAATGAGCAGTTCTTC,CASSSPGVYYNEQFF
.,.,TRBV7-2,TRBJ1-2,TGTGCCAGCAGCTTTACTACCGAGGGCTACACCTTC,CASSFTTEGYTF
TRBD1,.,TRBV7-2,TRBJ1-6,TGTGCCAGCAGCCCCAGGACAGGCGGGCCATTTCTCCTCCACTTT,CASSPRTGGPFLLHF
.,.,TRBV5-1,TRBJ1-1,TGCGCCAGCAGCCCACTTGGCGGGGAGAACACTGAAGCTTTCTTT,CASSPLGGENTEAFF
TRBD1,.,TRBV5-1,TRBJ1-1,TGCGCCAGCAGCTATGGACAGGCCGAAGCTTTCTTT,CASSYGQAEAFF
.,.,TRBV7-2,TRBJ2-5,TGTGCCAGCAGCTTAGAAGGGGCGTCGCGTGAGACCCAGTACTTC,CASSLEGASRETQYF
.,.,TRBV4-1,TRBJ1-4,TGCGCCAGCAGCCAAGGAGACAGTTTTAATGAAAAACTGTTTTTT,CASSQGDSFNEKLFF
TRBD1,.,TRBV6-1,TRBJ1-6,TGTGCCAGCCGTGACGACCTGGGACAGGGCTTTAATTCACCCCTCCACTTT,CASRDDLGQGFNSPLHF
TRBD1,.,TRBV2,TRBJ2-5,TGTGCCAGTGGGACAGACCAAGAGACCCAGTACTTC,CASGTDQETQYF
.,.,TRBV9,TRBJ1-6,TGTGCCAGCAGCGTGGCAGGGGCTAGTACACCCCTCCACTTT,CASSVAGASTPLHF
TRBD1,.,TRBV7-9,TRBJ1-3,TGTGCCAGCAGACCGGGACAGGTCTCTGGAAACACCATATATTTT,CASRPGQVSGNTIYF
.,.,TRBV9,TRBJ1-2,TGTGCCAGCAGCCCCCCGGGGGGGGCGTGGGGCTACACCTTC,CASSPPGGAWGYTF
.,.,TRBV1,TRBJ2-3,TGCACCAGCAGCCAAGGAAGACTAGCTAAGGAAGATACGCAGTATTTT,CTSSQGRLAKEDTQYF
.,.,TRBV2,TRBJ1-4,TGTGCCAGCAGAGCAGGGGTCACTAATGAAAAACTGTTTTTT,CASRAGVTNEKLFF
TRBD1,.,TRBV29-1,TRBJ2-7,TGCAGCGTTGAGGGGACAGGCCCGAGGCCCTACGAGCAGTACTTC,CSVEGTGPRPYEQYF
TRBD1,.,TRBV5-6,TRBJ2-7,TGTGCCAGCAGCTTGGGGACAGGGTATCAGTACTTC,CASSLGTGYQYF
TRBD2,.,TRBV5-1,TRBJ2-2,TGCGCCAGCAGCAAGGGACTAGCGGGAGGGCCAGGCACCGGGGAGCTGTTTTTT,CASSKGLAGGPGTGELFF
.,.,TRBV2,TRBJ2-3,TGTGCCAGCACGGGGTTTCTAGATGAAATAACAGATACGCAGTATTTT,CASTGFLDEITDTQYF
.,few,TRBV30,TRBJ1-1,TGTGCCTGGAGGGAACAGGGGAACACTGAAGCTTTCTTT,CAWREQGNTEAFF
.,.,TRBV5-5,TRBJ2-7,TGTGCCAGCAGCGCGCGGTTGGCCGAGTCCTACGAGCAGTACTTC,CASSARLAESYEQYF
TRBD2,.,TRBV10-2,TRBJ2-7,TGCGCCAGCAGTGAGACTAGCGGGAGGAAGTACGAGCAGTACTTC,CASSETSGRKYEQYF
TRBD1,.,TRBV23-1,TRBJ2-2,TGCGCCAGCAGTCTCTATCGCGGGACAGGGATTACCGGGGAGCTGTTTTTT,CASSLYRGTGITGELFF
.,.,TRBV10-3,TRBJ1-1,TGTGCCATCAGCACAGGGTCTATGAACACTGAAGCTTTCTTT,CAISTGSMNTEAFF
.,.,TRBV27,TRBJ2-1,TGTGCCAGCAGTTTTGGAGGAAGCTACAATGAGCAGTTCTTC,CASSFGGSYNEQFF
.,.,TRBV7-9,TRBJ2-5,TGTGCCAGCAGCTTAGGGCAGGCCCGCCAAGAGACCCAGTACTTC,CASSLGQARQETQYF
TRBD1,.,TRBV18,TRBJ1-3,TGTGCCAGCTCACCACGACAGGGGTATGGAAACACCATATATTTT,CASSPRQGYGNTIYF
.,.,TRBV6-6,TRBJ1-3,TGTGCCAGCAGTACTATTGGAAACACCATATATTTT,CASSTIGNTIYF
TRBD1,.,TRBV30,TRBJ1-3,TGTGCCTGGAAGTCGTGGGGGACAGGGAATGGAAACACCATATATTTT,CAWKSWGTGNGNTIYF
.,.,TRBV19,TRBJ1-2,TGTGCCAGTACTCGACAGCTTACTAACTATGGCTACACCTTC,CASTRQLTNYGYTF